One and the same sample provided the 27 T cell receptor beta chains below, sequenced in a study of vaccination effects on CD4 cells after COVID-19. These receptors have no known antigen. In the ViraFEST assay, antigen-specific CD4+ clonotypes were identified by expansion after peptide-pool stimulation. Once cultured for roughly nine days, the cells underwent separation to obtain CD4+ T cells. TCRdb keeps only in-frame clones here, not all; method: immunoSEQ multiplex PCR. The top ten hold roughly 16% of the sample, which has about 20,000 clones, around two thirds seen once. Material: CD4+ T cells from PBMCs cultured with HCoV-229E spike peptides, obtained before COVID-19 vaccination. All receptors derive from a human donor who received a COVID-19 vaccine.

The rearrangement uses TRBV14 and TRBJ2-7; 8 bases are a match to TRBD1. Germline V gene sequence: CDR1 SGHDN, CDR2 FVKESK. The CDR3 contains 14 residues. Unmatched junction bases numbered 6, after V lost 2 bases and J lost 6 bases. The CDR3 here is CASSQFSRGLEQYF. The CDR3 coding sequence is TGTGCCAGCAGCCAATTTAGCAGGGGGCTCGAGCAGTACTTC.

The rearrangement joins TRBV5-1 to TRBJ2-4; 9 nucleotides align to TRBD2. V dropped 4 bases and J dropped 6; count of bases not matched to a gene: 17. The germline CDR1 and CDR2 sequences are SGHRS and YFSETQ. CDR3 size: 18 residues. The CDR3 region is CASSPRHDSGSTRNIQYF. In DNA, the CDR3 is TGCGCCAGCAGCCCCCGACATGATAGCGGGAGCACTAGAAACATTCAGTACTTC. Based on the CDR3 plus reference TRBV5-1 and TRBJ2-4, the full variable domain is KAGVTQTPRYLIKTRGQQVTLSCSPISGHRSVSWYQQTPGQGLQFLFEYFSETQRNKGNFPGRFSGRQFSNSRSEMNVSTLELGDSALYLCASSPRHDSGSTRNIQYFGAGTRLSVL.

The gene calls are TRBV2 and TRBJ2-3, with 11 bases aligning to TRBD2. Germline CDR1 SNHLY, CDR2 FYNNEI. V trimming: 5 bases; J trimming: 7 bases; junction bases outside the gene matches: 17. This CDR3 is 18 amino acids long. The CDR3 DNA reads as TGTGCCAGCAGTACTAGCGGGGGTGCAAATAATAGACCTAATACGCAGTATTTT. Its translation is CASSTSGGANNRPNTQYF.

The chain uses TRBV5-4 and TRBJ2-7; perhaps TRBD1 as D (7 bases). Trimming removed 4 bases from V and 2 bases from J, with 19 bases in between. The CDR3 has 16 amino acids. CDR1 is SGHNT and CDR2 is YYREEE in the germline V gene (reference sequence). CDR3 residues: CASSKEPSGGPYEQYF. The CDR3 DNA follows: TGTGCCAGCAGCAAAGAACCGTCAGGGGGGCCCTACGAGCAGTACTTC.

The chain recombines TRBV6-5 with TRBJ1-2, with 11 bases matching TRBD1. With 6 bases clipped from V and 4 bases from J, the junction kept 4 bases outside the gene matches. Germline V lookup: CDR1 MNHEY, CDR2 SVGAGI. This CDR3 has 14 residues. CDR3 loop: CASRRGQGVYGYTF. CDR3 bases: TGTGCCAGCAGGAGGGGACAGGGGGTCTATGGCTACACCTTC.

V is TRBV6-5 and J is TRBJ2-7; D might be TRBD2 (5 bases). CDR1 MNHEY and CDR2 SVGAGI come from the germline V gene. Trimming shortened V by 4 bases and J by 6 bases, and 16 bases separated the two germline ends. The CDR3 extends over 14 amino acids. In DNA form, the CDR3 reads TGTGCCAGCAGTTTACACACTGCGGCGGGCGAGCAGTACTTC. Its translation: CASSLHTAAGEQYF.

The chain links TRBV3-1 (or the pseudogene TRBV3-2) to TRBJ1-2; D gene ambiguous. V was trimmed by 1 base and J by 7 bases, leaving 13 bases between them. This CDR3 comprises 14 residues. The V gene's germline CDR1 is LGHDT and CDR2 YNNKEL (reference sequence). The CDR3: CASSQGRAYRGYTF. In nucleotides, the CDR3 is TGTGCCAGCAGCCAAGGTCGGGCATACCGTGGCTACACCTTC.

The chain employs TRBV18 and TRBJ1-2, with D possibly being TRBD1 (6 bases). With 3 bases removed from V and 4 bases from J, the gap between germline ends came to 9 bases. This CDR3 region has 13 residues. Germline V CDR1 and CDR2: KGHSH, LQKENI. CDR3 DNA sequence: TGTGCCAGCTCACCGGACAGTCGCTATGGCTACACCTTC. This sequence encodes CASSPDSRYGYTF. Full variable domain (rest looked up from reference TRBV18 and TRBJ1-2): NAGVMQNPRHLVRRRGQEARLRCSPMKGHSHVYWYRQLPEEGLKFMVYLQKENIIDESGMPKERFSAEFPKEGPSILRIQQVVRGDSAAYFCASSPDSRYGYTFGSGTRLTVV.

This clone was detected only a few times. The V and J genes are TRBV13 and TRBJ2-7; TRBD2 aligns across 7 bases. The germline V gene encodes CDR1 PRHDT and CDR2 FYEKMQ (reference sequence). The CDR3 spans 16 residues. V was clipped by 5 bases and J by 2 bases; unmatched bases: 12. The CDR3 nucleotides are TGTGCCAGCAGCATGGGAGCTAGCGGTGAAACCTACGAGCAGTACTTC. Translated: CASSMGASGETYEQYF.

This chain joins TRBV11-2 and TRBJ2-7, with 9 bases matching TRBD1. V lost 5 bases to trimming and J lost 4 bases; unmatched junction nucleotides: 6. From germline, CDR1 is SGHAT and CDR2 FQNNGV. This CDR3 comprises 14 residues. The chain's CDR3 is CASSPDRGTYEQYF. The CDR3, as DNA: TGTGCCAGCAGCCCAGACAGGGGGACTTACGAGCAGTACTTC.

By sample fraction, this clone is medium-sized. This chain links TRBV4-1 with TRBJ2-5; unclear D gene. The CDR3 consists of 16 residues. Germline V gene lookup returns CDR1 MGHRA and CDR2 YSYEKL. V was clipped by 4 bases and J by 5 bases, with 20 bases between them. CDR3 in DNA: TGCGCCAGCAGCCCGAGTCCCGAAGATGGTAGGGAGACCCAGTACTTC. It codes for CASSPSPEDGRETQYF.

The DNA for the CDR3 is TGTGCCAGCAGTGAAGCGTTCGGCTATGGCTACACCTTC. Translating gives CASSEAFGYGYTF. The J gene is TRBJ1-2, the V gene TRBV2; no clear D. From germline, CDR1 is SNHLY and CDR2 FYNNEI. The CDR3 has 13 amino acids. The V end lost 0 bases, the J end lost 4 bases, and 6 bases lay between the germline ends.

The chain has TRBV30 and TRBJ2-4; 12 nucleotides agree with TRBD2. Germline values: CDR1 GTSNPN, CDR2 SVGIG (reference sequence). J lost 7 bases, V lost 5 bases, and 6 bases had no gene match. CDR3 size: 14 residues. CDR3 DNA: TGTGCCTGGGGGGGACTAGCGGGTGTGAACATTCAGTACTTC. This gives the protein CAWGGLAGVNIQYF.

This clone is categorized as medium-sized. The rearrangement links TRBV3-1 (or the pseudogene TRBV3-2) to TRBJ2-7; TRBD1 matches at 8 bases. The CDR3 runs 14 residues. Germline V CDR1 and CDR2: LGHDT, YNNKEL (reference sequence). Trimming removed 4 bases from V and 9 bases from J; junction bases left unmatched: 11. The CDR3 DNA sequence: TGTGCCAGCAGCCTAGAGCAGGGGGCGCGAGGGCAGTACTTC. This translates into CASSLEQGARGQYF.

The V gene is TRBV7-9, the J gene TRBJ1-1; a weak D match, TRBD1 (6 bases). CDR1 SEHNR and CDR2 FQNEAQ come from the germline V gene (reference sequence). This CDR3 contains 15 residues. V was pared by 7 bases and J by 0 bases, with 15 bases between. CDR3 sequence: CASTVGGAMNTEAFF. The DNA of the CDR3 is TGTGCCAGCACCGTAGGGGGGGCCATGAACACTGAAGCTTTCTTT.

The CDR3 DNA follows: TGTGCCAGCAAAGACAGGGGGCTGAACTATGGCTACACCTTC. It is translated as CASKDRGLNYGYTF. The V call is TRBV6-6, the J call TRBJ1-2; 10 positions agree with TRBD1. Looked up from germline, CDR1 is MNHNY and CDR2 is SVGAGI (reference sequence). The trim removed 7 bases at V and 2 bases at J, leaving 4 bases unmatched. The CDR3 runs 14 residues.

V gene TRBV18 combines with J gene TRBJ1-6, with a tentative D call TRBD1 (5 bases). In germline, CDR1 is KGHSH, CDR2 LQKENI. The CDR3 is made up of 15 amino acids. V lost 1 base to trimming and J lost 7 bases, with 11 bases between them. In DNA, the CDR3 is TGTGCCAGCTCACCACAGGACCCAGGGAATTCACCCCTCCACTTT. This sequence encodes CASSPQDPGNSPLHF.

The chain couples TRBV18 to TRBJ2-7; no firm D call. CDR3 length: 13 residues. V lost 3 bases to trimming and J lost 0 bases, with 6 bases between them. Germline CDR1 KGHSH, CDR2 LQKENI. The CDR3 DNA follows: TGTGCCAGCTCACCTGCAGCCTCCTACGAGCAGTACTTC. Protein sequence: CASSPAASYEQYF.

The V call is TRBV4-2, the J call TRBJ2-3; TRBD2 agrees at 7 bases. J gave up 3 bases and V 4 bases, and 10 bases lay outside the gene matches. This CDR3 spans 16 amino acids. Per germline, CDR1 LGHNA and CDR2 YNFKEQ. The CDR3 loop is CASSPGAGLGTDTQYF. DNA for the CDR3: TGTGCCAGCAGCCCAGGAGCGGGACTGGGTACAGATACGCAGTATTTT.

The chain is built from TRBV3-1 (or the pseudogene TRBV3-2) and TRBJ2-7; D possibly matches TRBD1 or TRBD2 (5 bases each). V dropped 4 bases and J dropped 3 bases, with 16 bases sitting between them. CDR1 and CDR2 from the germline V gene are LGHDT and YNNKEL (reference sequence). The CDR3 covers 15 residues. CDR3 coding DNA: TGTGCCAGCAGCCCTATAGGGACCGTAGGCTACGAGCAGTACTTC. Translation: CASSPIGTVGYEQYF.

V and J are TRBV5-1 and TRBJ2-7, with 11 bases fitting TRBD1. There are 15 residues in the CDR3. Germline lookup yields CDR1 SGHRS and CDR2 YFSETQ. Trimming at V came to 4 bases and at J to 0 bases, leaving 3 bases not matched to a gene. Here the CDR3 reads CASSRTGGFSYEQYF. CDR3 sequence (DNA): TGCGCCAGCAGCAGGACAGGGGGCTTCTCCTACGAGCAGTACTTC.

The chain links TRBV12-2 to TRBJ2-1. TRBV12-2 is labeled a pseudogene. CDR3 length: 20 residues. The CDR3 DNA sequence: TGTGCAAGTCGCTTACGATTCGCGGGACGAGGGGGGAGCTCCTACAATGAGCAGTTCTTC. The encoded protein is CASRLRFAGRGGSSYNEQFF.

The chain couples TRBV6-6 to TRBJ2-1; TRBD2 matches 12 bases. The germline V gene has CDR1 MNHNY and CDR2 SVGAGI (reference sequence). V shed 5 bases and J 0 bases; nucleotides not matched to a gene: 8. This CDR3 has 18 amino acids. For the CDR3, the DNA is TGTGCCAGCAGTCCCCGACTAGCGGGAGAACTCTCCTACAATGAGCAGTTCTTC. The encoded protein is CASSPRLAGELSYNEQFF.

The chain joins TRBV4-2 to TRBJ2-4; 8 nucleotides match TRBD2. This CDR3 is built from 15 residues. The ends lost 3 bases at V and 8 bases at J; junction bases unmatched: 9. Germline CDR1 LGHNA, CDR2 YNFKEQ. DNA for the CDR3: TGTGCCAGCAGCCACCCCACTAGCGGCGAGGACATTCAGTACTTC. It encodes CASSHPTSGEDIQYF.

The chain joins TRBV18 to TRBJ2-1; 13 bases align to TRBD2. The CDR3 spans 18 residues. Germline V gives CDR1 KGHSH, CDR2 LQKENI. With V trimmed by 2 bases and J by 7 bases, 11 bases remained unmatched. The CDR3 DNA reads as TGTGCCAGCTCACCAGATTTTGCACTAGCGGGAGGGTTGAATGAGCAGTTCTTC. Amino acid sequence: CASSPDFALAGGLNEQFF.

The chain couples TRBV3-1 (or the pseudogene TRBV3-2) to TRBJ1-2, with a possible D match to TRBD1 (5 bases). Trimming took off 2 bases at V and 8 bases at J, with 21 bases between the two ends. CDR3 size: 16 residues. The germline V gene has CDR1 LGHDT and CDR2 YNNKEL (reference sequence). CDR3 protein: CASSQTPEGVGEGYTF. The CDR3, as DNA: TGTGCCAGCAGCCAAACTCCCGAAGGGGTCGGGGAAGGCTACACCTTC.

The rearrangement links TRBV19 to TRBJ1-6; 8 bases agree with TRBD1. V trimming: 3 bases; J trimming: 10 bases; junction bases outside the gene matches: 14. The CDR3 totals 17 residues. Germline CDR1 reads LNHDA; CDR2 reads SQIVND (reference sequence). CDR3 bases: TGTGCCAGTAGTATCGTGCAGAGGCGGACAGGGCACTCACCCCTCCACTTT. It encodes CASSIVQRRTGHSPLHF. The complete variable domain, with remaining parts taken from reference TRBV19 and TRBJ1-6, reads DGGITQSPKYLFRKEGQNVTLSCEQNLNHDAMYWYRQDPGQGLRLIYYSQIVNDFQKGDIAEGYSVSREKKESFPLTVTSAQKNPTAFYLCASSIVQRRTGHSPLHFGNGTRLTVT.